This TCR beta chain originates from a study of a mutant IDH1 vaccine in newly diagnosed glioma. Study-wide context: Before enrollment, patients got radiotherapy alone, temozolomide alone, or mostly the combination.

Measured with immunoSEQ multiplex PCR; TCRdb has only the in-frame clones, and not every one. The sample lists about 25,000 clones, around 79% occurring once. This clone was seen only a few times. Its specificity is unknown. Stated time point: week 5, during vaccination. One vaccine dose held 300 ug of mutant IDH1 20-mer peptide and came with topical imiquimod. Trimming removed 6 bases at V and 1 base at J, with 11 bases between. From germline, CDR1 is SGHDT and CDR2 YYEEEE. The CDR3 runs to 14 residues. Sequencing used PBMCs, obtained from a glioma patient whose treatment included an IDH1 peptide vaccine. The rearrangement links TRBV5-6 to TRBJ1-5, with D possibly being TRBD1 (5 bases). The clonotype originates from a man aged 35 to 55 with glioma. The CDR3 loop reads CASNRQLSNQPQHF. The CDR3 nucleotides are TGTGCCAGCAACAGACAGTTAAGCAATCAGCCCCAGCATTTT.